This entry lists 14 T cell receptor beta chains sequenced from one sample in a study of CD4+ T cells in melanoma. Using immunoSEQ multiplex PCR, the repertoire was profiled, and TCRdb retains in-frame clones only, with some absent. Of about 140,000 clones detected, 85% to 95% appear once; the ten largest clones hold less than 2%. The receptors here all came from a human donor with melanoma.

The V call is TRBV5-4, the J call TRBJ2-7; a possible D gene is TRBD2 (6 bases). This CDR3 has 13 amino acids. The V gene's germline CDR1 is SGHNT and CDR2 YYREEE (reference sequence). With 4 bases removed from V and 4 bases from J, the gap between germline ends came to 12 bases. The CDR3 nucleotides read TGTGCCAGCAGCACGGGACTCCAATACGAGCAGTACTTC. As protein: CASSTGLQYEQYF. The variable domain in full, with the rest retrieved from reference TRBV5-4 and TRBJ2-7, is ETGVTQSPTHLIKTRGQQVTLRCSSQSGHNTVSWYQQALGQGPQFIFQYYREEENGRGNFPPRFSGLQFPNYSSELNVNALELDDSALYLCASSTGLQYEQYFGPGTRLTVT.

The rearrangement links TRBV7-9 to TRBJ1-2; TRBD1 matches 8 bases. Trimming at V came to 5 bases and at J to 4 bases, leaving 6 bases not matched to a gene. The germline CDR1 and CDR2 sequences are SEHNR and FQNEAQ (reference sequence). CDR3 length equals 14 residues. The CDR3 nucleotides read TGTGCCAGCAGCGTGACAGGGGAGGGCTATGGCTACACCTTC. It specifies CASSVTGEGYGYTF. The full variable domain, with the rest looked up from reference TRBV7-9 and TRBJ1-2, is DTGVSQNPRHKITKRGQNVTFRCDPISEHNRLYWYRQTLGQGPEFLTYFQNEAQLEKSRLLSDRFSAERPKGSFSTLEIQRTEQGDSAMYLCASSVTGEGYGYTFGSGTRLTVV.

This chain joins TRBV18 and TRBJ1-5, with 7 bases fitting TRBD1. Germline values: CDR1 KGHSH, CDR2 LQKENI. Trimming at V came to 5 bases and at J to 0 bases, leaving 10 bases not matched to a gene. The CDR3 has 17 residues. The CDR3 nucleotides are TGTGCCAGCTCAGGCGGGACAGACCTTTATAGCAATCAGCCCCAGCATTTT. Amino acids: CASSGGTDLYSNQPQHF. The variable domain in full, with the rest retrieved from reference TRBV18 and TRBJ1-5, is NAGVMQNPRHLVRRRGQEARLRCSPMKGHSHVYWYRQLPEEGLKFMVYLQKENIIDESGMPKERFSAEFPKEGPSILRIQQVVRGDSAAYFCASSGGTDLYSNQPQHFGDGTRLSIL.

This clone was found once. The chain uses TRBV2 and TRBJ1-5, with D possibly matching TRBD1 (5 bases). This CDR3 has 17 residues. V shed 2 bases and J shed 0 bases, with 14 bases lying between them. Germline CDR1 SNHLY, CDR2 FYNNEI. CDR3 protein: CASSEIGDADSNQPQHF. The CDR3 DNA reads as TGTGCCAGCAGTGAAATTGGGGACGCGGATAGCAATCAGCCCCAGCATTTT.

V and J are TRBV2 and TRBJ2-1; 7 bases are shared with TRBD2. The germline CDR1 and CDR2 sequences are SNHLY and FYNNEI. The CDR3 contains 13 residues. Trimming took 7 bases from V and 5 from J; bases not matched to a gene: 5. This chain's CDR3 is CASMRRGNNEQFF. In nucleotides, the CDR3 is TGTGCCAGCATGAGGCGGGGGAACAATGAGCAGTTCTTC.

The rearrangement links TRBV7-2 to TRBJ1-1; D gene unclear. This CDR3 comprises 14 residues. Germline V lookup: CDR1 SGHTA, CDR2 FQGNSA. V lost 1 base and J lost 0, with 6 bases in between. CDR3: CASSLGFVNTEAFF. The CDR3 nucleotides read TGTGCCAGCAGCTTAGGTTTTGTGAACACTGAAGCTTTCTTT.

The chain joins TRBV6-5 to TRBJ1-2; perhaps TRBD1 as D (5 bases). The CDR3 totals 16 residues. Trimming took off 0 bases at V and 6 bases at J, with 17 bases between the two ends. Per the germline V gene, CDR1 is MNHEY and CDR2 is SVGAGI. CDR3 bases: TGTGCCAGCAGTTACTCGATAGGTCCAGGGACTAATGGCTACACCTTC. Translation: CASSYSIGPGTNGYTF.

In nucleotides, the CDR3 is TGTGCCAGCTCACGGACTAGCGGGGGTTCTTACACCGGGGAGCTGTTTTTT. Its protein is CASSRTSGGSYTGELFF. This chain connects TRBV18 to TRBJ2-2; 13 positions match TRBD2. The CDR3 has 17 amino acids. The V gene's germline CDR1 is KGHSH and CDR2 LQKENI. V shed 4 bases, J shed 3 bases, and the junction held 5 bases outside the gene matches.

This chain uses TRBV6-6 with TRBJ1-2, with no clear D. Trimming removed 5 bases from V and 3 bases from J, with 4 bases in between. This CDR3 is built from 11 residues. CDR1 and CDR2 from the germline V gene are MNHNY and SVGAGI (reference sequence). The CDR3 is CASSPDYGYTF. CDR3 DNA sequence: TGTGCCAGCAGTCCGGACTATGGCTACACCTTC.

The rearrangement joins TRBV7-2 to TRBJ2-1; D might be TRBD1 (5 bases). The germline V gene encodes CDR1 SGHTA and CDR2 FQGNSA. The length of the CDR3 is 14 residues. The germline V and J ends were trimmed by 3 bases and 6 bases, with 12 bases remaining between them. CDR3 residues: CASSLFRASNEQFF. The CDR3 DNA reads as TGTGCCAGCAGCTTGTTCAGGGCAAGCAATGAGCAGTTCTTC.

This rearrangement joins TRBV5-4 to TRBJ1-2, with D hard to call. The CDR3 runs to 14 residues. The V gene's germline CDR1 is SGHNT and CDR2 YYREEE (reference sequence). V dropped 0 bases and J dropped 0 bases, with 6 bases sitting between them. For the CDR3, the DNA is TGTGCCAGCAGCTTGGCAATACCTAACTATGGCTACACCTTC. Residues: CASSLAIPNYGYTF.

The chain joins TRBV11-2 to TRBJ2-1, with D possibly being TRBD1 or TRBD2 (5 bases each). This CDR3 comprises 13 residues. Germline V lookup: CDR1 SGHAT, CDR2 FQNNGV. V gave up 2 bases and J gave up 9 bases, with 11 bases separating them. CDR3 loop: CASSLLRGLEQFF. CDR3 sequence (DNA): TGTGCCAGCAGCTTACTTCGGGGCCTTGAGCAGTTCTTC.

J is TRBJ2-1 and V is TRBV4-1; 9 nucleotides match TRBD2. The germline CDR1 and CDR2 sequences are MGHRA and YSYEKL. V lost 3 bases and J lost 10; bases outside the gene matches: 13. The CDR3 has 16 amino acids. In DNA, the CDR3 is TGCGCCAGCAGCCAGTTAGCGGGGGTGTTAATGACGGAGCAGTTCTTC. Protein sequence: CASSQLAGVLMTEQFF.

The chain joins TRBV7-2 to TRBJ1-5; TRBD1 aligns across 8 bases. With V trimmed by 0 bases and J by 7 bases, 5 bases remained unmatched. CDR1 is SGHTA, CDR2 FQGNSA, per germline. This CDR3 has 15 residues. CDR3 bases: TGTGCCAGCAGCTTAGCGGGGACAGGCTGGCAGCCCCAGCATTTT. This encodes CASSLAGTGWQPQHF. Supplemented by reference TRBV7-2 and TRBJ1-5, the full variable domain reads GAGVSQSPSNKVTEKGKDVELRCDPISGHTALYWYRQSLGQGLEFLIYFQGNSAPDKSGLPSDRFSAERTGGSVSTLTIQRTQQEDSAVYLCASSLAGTGWQPQHFGDGTRLSIL.